This T cell receptor beta chain emerged from a study of graft-versus-host responses after intestinal transplantation. Whole-study context: Recipients across the board were started on anti-thymocyte globulin induction, then kept on tacrolimus and steroids for approximately three years.

V was shortened by 1 base and J by 4 bases, with 8 bases between the two germline ends. Germline assignment: CDR1 LNHDA and CDR2 SQIVND (reference sequence). The CDR3 is 14 amino acids. TCRdb keeps only in-frame clones here, not all; method: immunoSEQ multiplex PCR. The top ten clones hold approximately 6.9% of a sample with about 40,000 clones, nearly 90% of them seen once. This material consisted of PBMCs, taken roughly 270 days after transplant. This rearrangement joins TRBV19 to TRBJ1-5, with D possibly matching TRBD1 (5 bases). The clonotype originates from a human patient who received an intestinal transplant, so some T cells may come from the graft donor. CDR3: CASSIVPGNQPQHF. The CDR3 DNA follows: TGTGCCAGTAGTATAGTCCCAGGGAATCAGCCCCAGCATTTT.